The rows below give T cell receptor beta chains drawn from one sample of a study of blood T cells in healthy people across ages. TCRdb reprocessed the 5' RACE reads via MiXCR and lists one record per CDR3 protein. The sample has 800,000 to 1,300,000 distinct CDR3 sequences, almost 25% seen once. The same data also went into a second study, on T cells of mothers and their children.

Sequencing was carried out using blood. The receptor set was obtained from a girl aged 2 to 10 in good health. CDR3s include the opening cysteine and the closing phenylalanine or tryptophan. Each record gives: J gene, clone size, D gene, V gene, CDR3 DNA, CDR3 protein. A D gene is named only where the DNA matches it firmly. Some rows have no size entry. The others give once, few or many, or a class for an expanded clone.

J: TRBJ2-7
size: few
D: TRBD1
V: TRBV20-1
DNA: TGCAGTGCAAGACGAGGGGGCCCGCTACACTACGAGCAGTACTTC
CDR3: CSARRGGPLHYEQYF

J: TRBJ1-6
size: few
D: TRBD1
V: TRBV4-1
DNA: TGCGCCAGCAGCCCGGGACAGGGCCCCTCACCCCTCCACTTT
CDR3: CASSPGQGPSPLHF

J: TRBJ1-1
size: .
D: .
V: TRBV29-1
DNA: TGCAGCGTTGTTTTGGGTTCTGAAGCTTTCTTT
CDR3: CSVVLGSEAFF

J: TRBJ2-7
size: .
D: TRBD1
V: TRBV12-3/TRBV12-4
DNA: TGTGCCAGCAGGACAGGGGGCTACGGCGAGCAGTACTTC
CDR3: CASRTGGYGEQYF

J: TRBJ2-7
size: .
D: TRBD2
V: TRBV6-4
DNA: TGTGCCAGCAGTGACTCGGAGCGGGGGTTCTCCTACGAGCAGTACTTC
CDR3: CASSDSERGFSYEQYF

J: TRBJ1-2
size: .
D: TRBD1
V: TRBV7-8
DNA: TGTGCCAGCTTGGACTTCGACAGGGGAGATGGCTACACCTTC
CDR3: CASLDFDRGDGYTF

J: TRBJ2-7
size: few
D: TRBD2
V: TRBV4-2
DNA: TGTGCCAGCAGCCAAGATGAGCGACTAGCGGGGATCTACGTCGAGCAGTACTTC
CDR3: CASSQDERLAGIYVEQYF

J: TRBJ1-6
size: .
D: .
V: TRBV28
DNA: TGTGCCAGCAAGTTGTCGGGGAGTAATTCACCCCTCCACTTT
CDR3: CASKLSGSNSPLHF

J: TRBJ2-1
size: .
D: TRBD2
V: TRBV20-1
DNA: TGCAGTGCTAGAAAGCGGGGAACCTCCTACAATGAGCAGTTCTTC
CDR3: CSARKRGTSYNEQFF

J: TRBJ1-1
size: few
D: .
V: TRBV12-3/TRBV12-4
DNA: TGTGCCAGCAGTTTCTCCTTCGGCGCCCGAGAAGCTTTCTTT
CDR3: CASSFSFGAREAFF

J: TRBJ2-1
size: few
D: .
V: TRBV6-4
DNA: TGTGCCAGCAGTGACTCCCCTTTTTTTTGGGCGGACTCAACTCACAATGAGCAGTTCTTC
CDR3: CASSDSPFFWADSTHNEQFF

J: TRBJ2-4
size: .
D: .
V: TRBV15
DNA: TGTGCCACCAGCAGCTACCGGGACGGAAAAAACATTCAGTACTTC
CDR3: CATSSYRDGKNIQYF

J: TRBJ1-1
size: .
D: TRBD1
V: TRBV6-5
DNA: TGTGCCAGCAGCCTAACAGGGGAAGGGATGAACACTGAAGCTTTCTTT
CDR3: CASSLTGEGMNTEAFF

J: TRBJ2-5
size: .
D: TRBD2
V: TRBV7-3
DNA: TGTGCCAGCAGCTTAACCCCTAGCGGGAGTGGGGAGACCCAGTACTTC
CDR3: CASSLTPSGSGETQYF

J: TRBJ1-3
size: .
D: .
V: TRBV4-3
DNA: TGCGCCAGCAGCCAAGATCTCAGAACACTAGGAAACACCATATATTTT
CDR3: CASSQDLRTLGNTIYF

J: TRBJ1-2
size: few
D: .
V: TRBV14
DNA: TGTGCCAGCAGCCAAAAACAGGGAATCTATGGCTACACCTTC
CDR3: CASSQKQGIYGYTF

J: TRBJ1-2
size: .
D: .
V: TRBV29-1
DNA: TGCAGCGTGGGGCAGGGGATGGATAACTATGGCTACACCTTC
CDR3: CSVGQGMDNYGYTF

J: TRBJ2-5
size: .
D: TRBD2
V: TRBV29-1
DNA: TGCAGCGTTGGGGGTACTAGCGGGAGGATAGAGACCCAGTACTTC
CDR3: CSVGGTSGRIETQYF

J: TRBJ2-2
size: few
D: TRBD1
V: TRBV4-3
DNA: TGCGCCAGCAGCCAAGGGACAGGGAACACCGGGGAGCTGTTTTTT
CDR3: CASSQGTGNTGELFF

J: TRBJ1-4
size: few
D: .
V: TRBV28
DNA: TGTGCCAGCCGCAGCGAAGGAGAAAAACTGTTTTTT
CDR3: CASRSEGEKLFF

J: TRBJ2-1
size: few
D: .
V: TRBV20-1
DNA: TGCAGTGCCCAAGCGGACTCCTACAATGAGCAGTTCTTC
CDR3: CSAQADSYNEQFF

J: TRBJ2-7
size: .
D: .
V: TRBV7-9
DNA: TGTGCCAGCCGCTCGGTCCCCGACGAGCAGTACTTC
CDR3: CASRSVPDEQYF

J: TRBJ2-3
size: many
D: .
V: TRBV6-5
DNA: TGTGCCAGCAGGAGGAGCACAGATACGCAGTATTTT
CDR3: CASRRSTDTQYF

J: TRBJ2-3
size: .
D: .
V: TRBV7-3
DNA: TGTGCCAGCAGCTTAACCGGTTGGTCAGCGGGTTTTACAGATACGCAGTATTTT
CDR3: CASSLTGWSAGFTDTQYF

J: TRBJ2-7
size: few
D: .
V: TRBV6-5
DNA: TGTGCCAGCAGTTACTCCCGGAACTACGAGCAGTACTTC
CDR3: CASSYSRNYEQYF